The 15 T cell receptor beta chains listed next were all sequenced from one sample in a study of T-cell reconstitution after alpha-beta-depleted transplantation in children. TCRbeta library preparation incorporated unique molecular identifiers. TCRdb processed the PCR reads anew with MiXCR; each CDR3 protein has one entry. This table holds over 70,000 distinct CDR3 sequences, 12% found once. The material sequenced was PBMCs from the stem cell graft donor, taken from the stem cell graft. These receptors were obtained from a human donor who donated a stem cell graft to a child with inherited bone marrow failure.

This clonotype came up many times. The chain recombines TRBV29-1 with TRBJ1-2, with TRBD1 as a possible D gene (6 bases). V was clipped by 6 bases and J by 8 bases, with 22 bases between them. This CDR3 comprises 14 residues. From germline, CDR1 is SQVTM and CDR2 ANQGSEA. The CDR3 here is CSVGGPGGAGGYTF. The CDR3 coding sequence is TGCAGCGTGGGGGGCCCGGGGGGCGCAGGCGGCTACACCTTC.

The CDR3 reads CASSYQGPNTEAFF. In nucleotides, the CDR3 is TGTGCCAGCAGTTACCAGGGTCCGAACACTGAAGCTTTCTTT. J is TRBJ1-1 and V is TRBV6-2 or TRBV6-3; possibly TRBD1 for D (5 bases). This CDR3 spans 14 amino acids. The V gene lost 2 bases and the J gene lost 1 base, with 8 bases spanning the gap. Germline V gene lookup returns CDR1 MNHEY and CDR2 SVGEGT.

This clonotype was detected only once. The genes are TRBV7-3 and TRBJ1-1; TRBD1 agrees at 7 bases. V was clipped by 3 bases and J by 7 bases; unmatched bases: 5. Per the germline V gene, CDR1 is SGHTA and CDR2 is FQGTGA. CDR3 length: 13 residues. The CDR3 region is CASSFDRTGEAFF. The DNA for the CDR3 is TGTGCCAGCAGCTTTGACAGGACAGGTGAAGCTTTCTTT. Filled out from reference TRBV7-3 and TRBJ1-1, the complete variable domain reads GAGVSQTPSNKVTEKGKYVELRCDPISGHTALYWYRQSLGQGPEFLIYFQGTGAADDSGLPNDRFFAVRPEGSVSTLKIQRTERGDSAVYLCASSFDRTGEAFFGQGTRLTVV.

This clonotype was detected ten times or more. The rearrangement joins TRBV5-1 to TRBJ1-1; tentative D call: TRBD1 (6 bases). The CDR3 sequence is 13 residues long. CDR1 is SGHRS and CDR2 is YFSETQ in the germline V gene. V was clipped by 5 bases and J by 1 base, with 9 bases between them. The CDR3, as DNA: TGCGCCAGCAGGCCGACAGGGAACACTGAAGCTTTCTTT. This encodes CASRPTGNTEAFF.

This clonotype was picked up many times. V usage is TRBV7-9 and J usage is TRBJ1-1; 9 bases map to TRBD1. The ends lost 5 bases at V and 4 bases at J; junction bases unmatched: 8. Germline lookup yields CDR1 SEHNR and CDR2 FQNEAQ (reference sequence). The CDR3 is 15 amino acids. The CDR3 protein is CASSPQTGGGTEAFF. In DNA form, the CDR3 reads TGTGCCAGCAGCCCCCAGACAGGGGGAGGCACTGAAGCTTTCTTT.

This clonotype has at least ten counts. The rearrangement uses TRBV3-1 and TRBJ2-1, with unresolved D. The CDR3 is 13 amino acids. Trimming took 4 bases from V and 8 from J, leaving 12 bases between them. Germline CDR1 reads LGHDT; CDR2 reads YNNKEL (reference sequence). CDR3 DNA: TGTGCCAGCAGCCCCCTAATATCGGATGAGCAGTTCTTC. Encoded protein: CASSPLISDEQFF.

Ten or more counts support this clonotype. This chain connects TRBV12-3 or TRBV12-4 to TRBJ2-5; no clear D. The CDR3 loop spans 14 amino acids. With 2 bases removed from V and 5 bases from J, the gap between germline ends came to 12 bases. The CDR3 is CASSLSHTYETQYF. CDR3 in DNA: TGTGCCAGCAGTTTATCTCACACGTATGAGACCCAGTACTTC.

V is TRBV14 and J is TRBJ2-3; D call uncertain. V lost 5 bases, J lost 2 bases, and 11 bases lay in between. This CDR3 has 14 amino acids. Germline CDR1 reads SGHDN; CDR2 reads FVKESK. The CDR3 sequence: CASSYGQLTDTQYF. The CDR3 nucleotides read TGTGCCAGCAGCTACGGGCAACTCACAGATACGCAGTATTTT.

This clonotype was counted many times. The gene calls are TRBV6-4 and TRBJ1-1; possibly TRBD1 for D (5 bases). Germline CDR1 and CDR2: MRHNA and SNTAGT. V lost 10 bases to trimming and J lost 1 base, with 31 bases between them. This CDR3 has 19 residues. The CDR3 reads CATGNPRGLKGRENTEAFF. Written as DNA, the CDR3 is TGTGCCACCGGAAATCCCCGAGGATTGAAGGGGAGAGAGAACACTGAAGCTTTCTTT.

In its sample, this clonotype was seen many times. The rearrangement links TRBV5-5 to TRBJ1-5; D remains ambiguous. This CDR3 is 13 amino acids long. Germline V CDR1 and CDR2: SGHKS, YYEKEE (reference sequence). V dropped 0 bases and J dropped 5 bases, with 6 bases sitting between them. For the CDR3, the DNA is TGTGCCAGCAGCTTGGTAGGACATCAGCCCCAGCATTTT. It is translated as CASSLVGHQPQHF.

This clonotype was seen repeatedly, ten times or more. The J gene is TRBJ2-3, the V gene TRBV7-2, with D uncertain. This CDR3 comprises 14 residues. CDR1 SGHTA and CDR2 FQGNSA come from the germline V gene. Trimming left V 10 bases short and J 0 bases short, with 14 bases between. The CDR3 loop is CATKSSASTDTQYF. In DNA form, the CDR3 reads TGTGCCACCAAGTCATCAGCTAGCACAGATACGCAGTATTTT.

This clonotype showed up many times. The chain combines TRBV30 with TRBJ1-5; no definite D call. Between the trimmed V and J ends, which lost 2 bases and 7 bases, there was a span of 15 bases. CDR1 and CDR2 (germline): GTSNPN, SVGIG (reference sequence). The CDR3 consists of 14 residues. The CDR3 nucleotides read TGTGCCTGGAGTATGACATGTGCCAGACAGCCCCAGCATTTT. It yields the protein CAWSMTCARQPQHF.

This clonotype was recorded at least ten times. The rearrangement uses TRBV7-2 and TRBJ2-7; no clear D gene. Trimming took off 3 bases at V and 6 bases at J, with 15 bases between the two ends. The CDR3 contains 14 residues. Germline V gene lookup returns CDR1 SGHTA and CDR2 FQGNSA. The CDR3 here is CASSFSHRVGEQYF. The CDR3 DNA sequence: TGTGCCAGCAGCTTTTCCCACCGAGTGGGCGAGCAGTACTTC.

This clonotype was observed at least ten times. The chain joins TRBV5-1 to TRBJ2-2; 7 bases match TRBD1. CDR3 length: 15 residues. V trimming: 3 bases; J trimming: 4 bases; junction bases outside the gene matches: 6. Germline loops: CDR1 SGHRS, CDR2 YFSETQ. The CDR3 is CASSSSAGGTGELFF. The CDR3 DNA reads as TGCGCCAGCAGCTCCTCGGCAGGGGGCACCGGGGAGCTGTTTTTT.

The chain is built from TRBV5-3 and TRBJ2-1; the D gene is possibly TRBD2 (6 bases). TRBV5-3 counts as an open reading frame of uncertain function. The CDR3 is made up of 13 amino acids. Trimming stripped 9 bases from V and 3 bases from J, with 13 bases between. CDR3 protein: CAMSFGGYNEQFF. CDR3 DNA: TGTGCCATGAGCTTCGGGGGCTACAATGAGCAGTTCTTC.